This T cell receptor beta chain originates from a study of blood T cell repertoires in COVID-19. In the study overall: PBMCs, B-cell-depleted T cells, or T cells were the source of the cDNA or gDNA that made up the material.

TCRdb's copy holds only in-frame clones and misses some; the assay was immunoSEQ multiplex PCR. The repertoire holds 45,000 to 70,000 clones, roughly 87% seen once, with roughly 22% in the top ten. The CDR3 contains 14 residues. V lost 8 bases, J lost 1 base, and 15 bases lay in between. Germline loops: CDR1 LGHDT, CDR2 YNNKEL (reference sequence). The sample taken for sequencing was peripheral blood. The TCR sequence derives from an older woman with acute or convalescent COVID-19. The rearrangement joins TRBV3-1 (or the pseudogene TRBV3-2) to TRBJ2-7, with D unclear. This CDR3 reads CASGATPGSYEQYF. The CDR3 DNA follows: TGTGCCAGCGGAGCCACCCCCGGGTCCTACGAGCAGTACTTC.